These 20 T cell receptor beta chains originate from one sample sequenced in a study of blood T cell repertoires in COVID-19. The protocol was immunoSEQ multiplex PCR, while the TCRdb copy is restricted to in-frame clones and leaves out a portion. Altogether 55,000 to 90,000 clones are present, approximately 90% being singletons, with the ten largest covering roughly 1.4%. What was sequenced was peripheral blood. These receptor sequences come from a human donor in a cohort sampled during active COVID-19.

The rearrangement joins TRBV2 to TRBJ2-2; tentatively, D is TRBD1 (6 bases). The CDR3 has 15 residues. CDR1 is SNHLY and CDR2 is FYNNEI in the germline V gene. With 9 bases removed from V and 5 bases from J, the gap between germline ends came to 19 bases. This chain's CDR3 is CASRTVPRETGELFF. In nucleotides, the CDR3 is TGTGCCAGTAGGACAGTACCTCGGGAAACCGGGGAGCTGTTTTTT.

The chain employs TRBV3-1 (or the pseudogene TRBV3-2) and TRBJ2-2; no definite D call. Trimming took off 0 bases at V and 0 bases at J, with 5 bases between the two ends. Germline values: CDR1 LGHDT, CDR2 YNNKEL (reference sequence). CDR3 length equals 15 residues. The CDR3 DNA sequence: TGTGCCAGCAGCCAAGATTACACGAACACCGGGGAGCTGTTTTTT. This encodes CASSQDYTNTGELFF.

V is TRBV6-1 and J is TRBJ1-2; 10 positions match TRBD1. This CDR3 has 16 residues. CDR1 is MNHNS, CDR2 SASEGT, per germline. Unmatched junction bases numbered 7, after V lost 4 bases and J lost 2 bases. CDR3 nucleotide sequence: TGTGCCAGCAGTGCAAGGACAGGGGGGCTGAACTATGGCTACACCTTC. Translating it yields CASSARTGGLNYGYTF.

V is TRBV4-1 and J is TRBJ2-7; the match to TRBD1 covers 7 bases. The CDR3 runs 16 residues. Trimming cost V 4 bases and J 2 bases; bases outside gene matches: 11. The germline CDR1 and CDR2 sequences are MGHRA and YSYEKL. CDR3 sequence reads: CASSRASGGVAYEQYF. In nucleotides, the CDR3 is TGCGCCAGCAGCCGAGCCTCAGGGGGTGTCGCCTACGAGCAGTACTTC.

The chain couples TRBV4-2 to TRBJ2-1, with 10 nucleotides matching TRBD2. This CDR3 contains 16 residues. Germline V gives CDR1 LGHNA, CDR2 YNFKEQ. V lost 1 base to trimming and J lost 9 bases; unmatched junction nucleotides: 9. The CDR3 bases are TGTGCCAGCAGCCAAGGAGCCAGCGGGAGGGCCGGTGAGCAGTTCTTC. Translation: CASSQGASGRAGEQFF.

This clone was counted between two and nine times. Written as DNA, the CDR3 is TGTGCCAGCAGCCTCTGGGCGGGCCTGGGCAATCAGCCCCAGCATTTT. It translates to CASSLWAGLGNQPQHF. The rearrangement uses TRBV5-6 and TRBJ1-5; D not certain. The CDR3 is made up of 16 amino acids. Trimming cost V 4 bases and J 2 bases, with 16 bases left between them. CDR1 is SGHDT, CDR2 YYEEEE, per germline.

The rearrangement joins TRBV5-1 to TRBJ2-1; no clear D. The germline gives CDR1 SGHRS, CDR2 YFSETQ. Trimming shortened V by 1 base and J by 4 bases, and 6 bases separated the two germline ends. The CDR3 has 13 amino acids. CDR3: CASSLTFYNEQFF. DNA for the CDR3: TGCGCCAGCAGCTTGACTTTTTACAATGAGCAGTTCTTC.

This chain connects TRBV14 to TRBJ2-2; D ambiguous. This CDR3 spans 13 amino acids. In germline, CDR1 is SGHDN, CDR2 FVKESK. Trimming pared 6 bases from V and 5 bases from J, leaving 10 bases between. The CDR3, as DNA: TGTGCCAGCAGTCAAATTCGGACCGGGGAGCTGTTTTTT. It codes for CASSQIRTGELFF.

The rearrangement links TRBV6-5 to TRBJ2-3; D might be TRBD2 (5 bases). V lost 6 bases and J 1 base, leaving 8 bases between the germline ends. This CDR3 region has 13 residues. Germline V gene lookup returns CDR1 MNHEY and CDR2 SVGAGI. CDR3 DNA: TGTGCCAGCAGCGAGAGGGGCACAGATACGCAGTATTTT. This sequence encodes CASSERGTDTQYF.

The chain uses TRBV5-4 and TRBJ1-1; no reliable D call. Germline CDR1 reads SGHNT; CDR2 reads YYREEE (reference sequence). This CDR3 spans 13 amino acids. V was cut by 4 bases and J by 7 bases, with 14 bases left in between. Here the CDR3 DNA reads TGTGCCAGCAGCCCCGACATGAGCCGTGAAGCTTTCTTT. As protein: CASSPDMSREAFF. The full variable domain, its missing parts supplied by reference TRBV5-4 and TRBJ1-1, is ETGVTQSPTHLIKTRGQQVTLRCSSQSGHNTVSWYQQALGQGPQFIFQYYREEENGRGNFPPRFSGLQFPNYSSELNVNALELDDSALYLCASSPDMSREAFFGQGTRLTVV.

This clone was recorded once. The chain has TRBV10-1 and TRBJ2-1; 7 bases align to TRBD2. With 3 bases clipped from V and 9 bases from J, the junction kept 8 bases outside the gene matches. The CDR3 length is 14 residues. CDR1 and CDR2 (germline): WNHNN, SYGVQD (reference sequence). The CDR3 spells CASSEGTNRGEQFF. CDR3 sequence (DNA): TGCGCCAGCAGTGAAGGGACTAATCGGGGTGAGCAGTTCTTC.

The chain recombines TRBV5-4 with TRBJ2-7; 12 nucleotides align to TRBD1. CDR3 size: 14 residues. From germline, CDR1 is SGHNT and CDR2 YYREEE (reference sequence). Trimming cost V 4 bases and J 8 bases; bases outside gene matches: 7. CDR3 bases: TGTGCCAGCAGCCCTGGGGGACAGGGGGCAAAGCAGTACGTC. It is translated as CASSPGGQGAKQYV.

V gene TRBV6-5 combines with J gene TRBJ1-4, with 8 bases matching TRBD1. The CDR3 consists of 15 residues. Germline V gene lookup returns CDR1 MNHEY and CDR2 SVGAGI. Trimming cost V 6 bases and J 2 bases; bases outside gene matches: 5. The CDR3 DNA reads TGTGCCAGCAGGCAGGGGGCTACCACTAATGAAAAACTGTTTTTT. This encodes CASRQGATTNEKLFF.

This clone occurred once. The chain uses TRBV19 and TRBJ2-7; D is possibly TRBD1 (6 bases). Looked up from germline, CDR1 is LNHDA and CDR2 is SQIVND (reference sequence). The V and J ends lost 1 base and 5 bases respectively, with 9 bases between them. There are 13 residues in the CDR3. DNA of the CDR3: TGTGCCAGTAGTATAGGGGCAGGGGACGAGCAGTACTTC. This codes for CASSIGAGDEQYF.

The gene calls are TRBV7-2 and TRBJ2-1; maybe TRBD1 (6 bases). V lost 1 base to trimming and J lost 6 bases, with 10 bases between them. The germline V gene encodes CDR1 SGHTA and CDR2 FQGNSA. The CDR3 is 14 residues long. The CDR3 region has the DNA TGTGCCAGCAGCTTAGATTCAGGGGCCAATGAGCAGTTCTTC. Residues: CASSLDSGANEQFF. Full variable domain (missing parts from reference TRBV7-2 and TRBJ2-1): GAGVSQSPSNKVTEKGKDVELRCDPISGHTALYWYRQSLGQGLEFLIYFQGNSAPDKSGLPSDRFSAERTGGSVSTLTIQRTQQEDSAVYLCASSLDSGANEQFFGPGTRLTVL.

The J gene is TRBJ2-1, the V gene TRBV10-3, with 7 nucleotides matching TRBD1. The CDR3 loop spans 17 amino acids. Germline V gene data show CDR1 as ENHRY and CDR2 as SYGVKD. Trimming cost V 0 bases and J 3 bases; bases outside gene matches: 8. The CDR3 reads CAISESTTGDLYNEQFF. CDR3 coding DNA: TGTGCCATCAGTGAGTCCACCACAGGGGACCTCTACAATGAGCAGTTCTTC.

This rearrangement joins TRBV10-3 to TRBJ1-6; 8 bases align to TRBD1. Germline V CDR1 and CDR2: ENHRY, SYGVKD. Trimming removed 0 bases from V and 14 bases from J; junction bases left unmatched: 12. The CDR3 runs to 16 residues. The CDR3 spells CAISESWGQDSMALHF. CDR3 DNA sequence: TGTGCCATCAGTGAGTCTTGGGGACAGGACAGCATGGCCCTCCACTTT.

The CDR3 here is CASSLGAGQPQHF. In DNA form, the CDR3 reads TGTGCCAGCTCACTGGGGGCTGGTCAGCCCCAGCATTTT. The rearrangement links TRBV18 to TRBJ1-5; D perhaps matches TRBD1 (6 bases). Trimming took off 4 bases at V and 6 bases at J, with 10 bases between the two ends. The germline V gene encodes CDR1 KGHSH and CDR2 LQKENI. There are 13 residues in the CDR3.

The V gene is TRBV10-3, the J gene TRBJ2-3, with a possible D match to TRBD1 (5 bases). The length of the CDR3 is 14 residues. The germline CDR1 and CDR2 sequences are ENHRY and SYGVKD. Trimming pared 3 bases from V and 1 base from J, leaving 8 bases between. The CDR3 nucleotides read TGTGCCATCAGTGACCAACAGGGCACAGATACGCAGTATTTT. It yields the protein CAISDQQGTDTQYF.

The chain couples TRBV28 to TRBJ2-7; 8 bases agree with TRBD2. V trimming: 6 bases; J trimming: 0 bases; junction bases outside the gene matches: 16. The germline V gene encodes CDR1 MDHEN and CDR2 SYDVKM. The CDR3 extends over 18 amino acids. CDR3 DNA: TGTGCCAGCAGCTTCCTATTCCACCTAGCGGGTAGCTCCTACGAGCAGTACTTC. Residues: CASSFLFHLAGSSYEQYF.